This TCR beta chain was captured by sequencing in a study of cytomegalovirus exposure and HLA in healthy donors. General observations from the study: V segments that were indistinguishable, TRBV6-2 and TRBV6-3 among them, were omitted from analysis. A few chains tied to CMV proved CMV antigen-specific in vitro.

Germline V gene data show CDR1 as SGHRS and CDR2 as YFSETQ. The CDR3 spans 16 residues. V was trimmed by 0 bases and J by 5 bases, leaving 15 bases between them. Researchers ran the PCR with 60 Vbeta and 13 Jbeta primers. Data came from immunoSEQ multiplex PCR; TCRdb stores just in-frame clones and leaves some out. The sample lists about 120,000 clones, 83% occurring once. About this clone: Its antigen is still unknown.

Sequenced input: PBMCs. This TCR derives from a woman aged 40 to 50 in good health and CMV-seropositive. The chain links TRBV5-1 to TRBJ2-1; the D gene is possibly TRBD2 (5 bases). The CDR3 is CASSLDPGKDHNEQFF. The CDR3 DNA sequence: TGCGCCAGCAGCTTGGACCCCGGGAAAGATCACAATGAGCAGTTCTTC.